This is a list of T cell receptor beta chains from one sample in a study of blood T cells in healthy people across ages. TCRdb reprocessed the 5' RACE reads via MiXCR and lists one record per CDR3 protein. Here the sample spans 1,800,000 or so distinct CDR3 sequences, 39% being singletons. Sequences were obtained from blood. These receptors originate from a human donor in good health. The CDR3 runs from the conserved cysteine through the conserved F or W.

j_call v_call cdr3_aa
TRBJ2-4 TRBV20-1 CSARGSSGGRYF
TRBJ2-1 TRBV20-1 CSANRGSNEQFF
TRBJ2-7 TRBV5-1 CASGNRGYEQYF
TRBJ2-5 TRBV7-6 CASSFYLGQETQYF
TRBJ2-1 TRBV4-3 CASSPVWGGDNEQFF
TRBJ2-7 TRBV4-1 CASNQHLGLGASAQYF
TRBJ2-7 TRBV27 CASSPRRPNYEQYF
TRBJ2-5 TRBV5-5 CASSLAGQSGTQYF
TRBJ2-3 TRBV20-1 CSARPDLRDTQYF
TRBJ1-2 TRBV12-3/TRBV12-4 CASSLVSWGQGAEYGYTF
TRBJ1-2 TRBV6-5 CASSKGGGTNYGYTF
TRBJ2-1 TRBV18 CASSLTGFDEQFF
TRBJ2-3 TRBV2 CASSDPRETDTQYF
TRBJ1-2 TRBV12-3/TRBV12-4 CASSFQGGGGYGYTF
TRBJ1-1 TRBV28 CASSNIPGFMNTEAFF
TRBJ1-4 TRBV25-1 CASSRDRGSLEKLFF
TRBJ2-3 TRBV5-1 CASSLTSGGGPDTQYF
TRBJ2-3 TRBV27 CASSLSRPQGTDTQYF